This TCR beta chain was recorded in a study of T cell repertoires in cytomegalovirus infection. This clonotype was seen more than once but under ten times. This CDR3 is 15 amino acids long. Germline V gives CDR1 MNHNY, CDR2 SVGAGI (reference sequence). Trimming at V came to 2 bases and at J to 6 bases, leaving 4 bases not matched to a gene. From the reads, TCRdb called clonotypes with MiXCR, one entry per CDR3 protein. The sample holds about 740,000 distinct CDR3 sequences, about a third seen once. The sequenced sample consisted of PBMCs. The source of this sequence is a human donor in good health (CMV status not recorded). Some clones in this sample may be carry-over from other donors' samples. V is TRBV6-6 and J is TRBJ2-1; 10 bases agree with TRBD2. The CDR3 spells CASSYLAGDGNEQFF. The CDR3, as DNA: TGTGCCAGCAGTTACCTAGCGGGAGACGGCAATGAGCAGTTCTTC.